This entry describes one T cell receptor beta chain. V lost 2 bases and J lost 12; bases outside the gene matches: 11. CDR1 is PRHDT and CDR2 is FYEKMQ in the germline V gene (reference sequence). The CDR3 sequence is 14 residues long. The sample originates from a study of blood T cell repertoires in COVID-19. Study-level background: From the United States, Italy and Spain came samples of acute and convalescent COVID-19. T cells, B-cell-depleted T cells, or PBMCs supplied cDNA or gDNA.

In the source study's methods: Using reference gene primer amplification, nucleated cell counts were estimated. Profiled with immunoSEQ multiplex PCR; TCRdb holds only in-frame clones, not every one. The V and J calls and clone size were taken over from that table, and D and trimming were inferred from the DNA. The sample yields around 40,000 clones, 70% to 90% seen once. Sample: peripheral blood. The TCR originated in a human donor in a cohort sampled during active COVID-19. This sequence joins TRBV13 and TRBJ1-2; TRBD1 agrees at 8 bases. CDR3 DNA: TGTGCCAGCAGCTTACAGGGGGCACGGTCTGGGGACACCTTC. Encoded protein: CASSLQGARSGDTF. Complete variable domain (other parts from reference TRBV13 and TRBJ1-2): AAGVIQSPRHLIKEKRETATLKCYPIPRHDTVYWYQQGPGQDPQFLISFYEKMQSDKGSIPDRFSAQQFSDYHSELNMSSLELGDSALYFCASSLQGARSGDTFGSGTRLTVV.